The sequence of this T cell receptor (beta chain) was determined in a study of CD8 T cells in ankylosing spondylitis. This clonotype showed up many times. Its target is unknown. Germline values: CDR1 DFQATT, CDR2 SNEGSKA (reference sequence). This CDR3 is built from 14 residues. The V end lost 0 bases, the J end lost 4 bases, and 12 bases lay between the germline ends. TCRdb ran MiXCR on the 5' RACE reads and lists one entry per CDR3 protein. This table holds some 140,000 distinct CDR3 sequences, roughly 8% found once. General study points: Peripheral blood held disease-linked clones only at relatively low frequency, and these were CD8+. A subset of motif variants has previously been described in the synovial fluid and blood of reactive arthritis. Disease-associated clones were reportedly significantly overrepresented in matched ankylosing spondylitis synovial fluid.

This chain links TRBV20-1 with TRBJ2-5; D is unclear. Sequencing input: synovial fluid, either unsorted or a sorted T cell fraction (not recorded which). This clonotype originated in a male donor with ankylosing spondylitis. The CDR3 is CSARDRPPGETQYF. The CDR3 DNA follows: TGCAGTGCTAGAGACAGGCCTCCGGGAGAGACCCAGTACTTC.